One sample yielded the 27 T cell receptor beta chains listed below, sequenced in a study of Graves' ophthalmopathy and Graves' hyperthyroidism. Amplified material comprised TCR beta CDR3 regions derived from RNA transcripts. The first round was an RT-PCR with HTBI primers, and the second round was a multiplex PCR. A single record per CDR3 protein comes from TCRdb applying MiXCR to the multiplex PCR reads. The table shows 400,000 or so distinct CDR3 sequences, with roughly 14% occurring only once. Sequencing was carried out using peripheral blood. Receptor source: a woman between 18 and 30 years old with stable Graves' hyperthyroidism.

This clonotype was detected many times. J is TRBJ1-2 and V is TRBV9, with 7 bases identical to TRBD1. CDR1 is SGDLS and CDR2 is YYNGEE in the germline V gene. The CDR3 consists of 16 residues. V lost 2 bases, J lost 4 bases, and 11 bases stayed unmatched. The CDR3 sequence is CASSVGPLQGTYGYTF. The CDR3 nucleotides read TGTGCCAGCAGCGTTGGCCCCCTACAGGGGACCTATGGCTACACCTTC. The variable domain in full, completed from reference TRBV9 and TRBJ1-2, reads DSGVTQTPKHLITATGQRVTLRCSPRSGDLSVYWYQQSLDQGLQFLIQYYNGEERAKGNILERFSAQQFPDLHSELNLSSLELGDSALYFCASSVGPLQGTYGYTFGSGTRLTVV.

Details on this clonotype: A much larger clone differs by one base, so this may be a read error. The CDR3 DNA follows: TGTGCCAGCAGCCCCGGGACAGGGACGGCCCGGTACACTGAAGCTTTCTTT. Protein product: CASSPGTGTARYTEAFF. This rearrangement joins TRBV11-2 to TRBJ1-1, with 9 bases lining up with TRBD1. CDR1 SGHAT and CDR2 FQNNGV come from the germline V gene. This CDR3 region has 17 residues. Trimming at V came to 5 bases and at J to 3 bases, leaving 13 bases not matched to a gene.

The chain recombines TRBV7-9 with TRBJ1-1; TRBD1 might be the D (5 bases). Looked up from germline, CDR1 is SEHNR and CDR2 is FQNEAQ (reference sequence). This CDR3 has 11 residues. Trimming pared 5 bases from V and 10 bases from J, leaving 11 bases between. The DNA for the CDR3 is TGTGCCAGCAGCCAGGACATCGGAGCTTTCTTT. Translating gives CASSQDIGAFF.

This clonotype has just a few counts. The rearrangement links TRBV3-2 to TRBJ2-7; TRBD2, the table's D call, lacks a check against the DNA. TRBV3-2 is a listed pseudogene. This CDR3 is 15 amino acids long. The DNA of the CDR3 is TGTGCCAGCAGCCCCTCCCTAGCGGGGGAATGGGAGCAGTACTTC. This encodes CASSPSLAGEWEQYF.

The V and J genes are TRBV12-3 or TRBV12-4 and TRBJ1-2; D may be TRBD1 (5 bases). The CDR3 runs to 13 residues. V was clipped by 10 bases and J by 6 bases, with 18 bases between them. The CDR3 bases are TGTGCCACCAAAAAAGGGGCCTCCCATGGCTACACCTTC. Translated: CATKKGASHGYTF.

The chain has TRBV7-2 and TRBJ2-5; 9 bases line up with TRBD2. The CDR3 is 15 amino acids. Germline CDR1 is SGHTA and CDR2 is FQGNSA. V shed 5 bases, J shed 7 bases, and the junction held 11 bases outside the gene matches. The CDR3 DNA reads TGTGCCAGCAGCCCATTAGCGGGGGAGATTGGGACCCAGTACTTC. This sequence encodes CASSPLAGEIGTQYF.

This clonotype was picked up many times. This CDR3 reads CASSPQLAGFNEQYF. The CDR3 bases are TGTGCCAGCAGTCCTCAACTAGCGGGGTTCAACGAGCAGTACTTC. The chain recombines TRBV12-3 or TRBV12-4 with TRBJ2-7; 10 nucleotides agree with TRBD2. J was trimmed by 5 bases and V by 5 bases; bases with no gene match: 9. This CDR3 spans 15 amino acids.

This clonotype was counted ten times or more. The rearrangement uses TRBV2 and TRBJ2-7; no clear D. The CDR3 runs 11 residues. Germline lookup yields CDR1 SNHLY and CDR2 FYNNEI. Trimming removed 11 bases from V and 5 bases from J, with 13 bases in between. The CDR3 bases are TGTGCCTGGGCTTGGGCGGACGAGCAGTACTTC. Translation gives CAWAWADEQYF.

This clonotype was counted at least ten times. The chain recombines TRBV12-3 or TRBV12-4 with TRBJ1-2; the D gene is possibly TRBD1 (6 bases). There are 14 residues in the CDR3. V was cut by 3 bases and J by 4 bases, with 12 bases left in between. CDR3 sequence (DNA): TGTGCCAGCAGTTTTAGGGGGGCGGCCTATGGCTACACCTTC. Protein sequence: CASSFRGAAYGYTF.

This clonotype came up many times. The V call is TRBV10-2, the J call TRBJ2-5, with 7 positions matching TRBD1. CDR3 length equals 13 residues. Germline CDR1 WSHSY, CDR2 SAAADI. The trim removed 7 bases at V and 5 bases at J, leaving 7 bases unmatched. CDR3 nucleotide sequence: TGCGCCAGCACTGCGACAGGGCATGAGACCCAGTACTTC. It specifies CASTATGHETQYF.

This clonotype was seen at least ten times. The genes are TRBV19 and TRBJ1-5; 7 nucleotides line up with TRBD1. The CDR3 length is 14 residues. Germline V lookup: CDR1 LNHDA, CDR2 SQIVND (reference sequence). The junction had 13 bases not matched to a gene; V was cut back by 6 bases and J by 11 bases. The CDR3 bases are TGTGCCAGTAGAACAGGGGTAGTGGAGGGAGCCCAGCATTTT. Translating gives CASRTGVVEGAQHF.

At least ten counts were recorded for this clonotype. The genes are TRBV6-1 and TRBJ1-6, with 8 nucleotides matching TRBD1. The ends lost 4 bases at V and 12 bases at J; junction bases unmatched: 11. The V gene's germline CDR1 is MNHNS and CDR2 SASEGT. This CDR3 has 15 amino acids. The CDR3 region has the DNA TGTGCCAGCAGTGCACAGGGGGGGACCCCTGGACCCCTCCACTTT. Amino acid sequence: CASSAQGGTPGPLHF.

This clonotype was seen repeatedly, ten times or more. The J gene is TRBJ1-5, the V gene TRBV20-1; 7 positions agree with TRBD1. The CDR3 is 14 residues long. Germline assignment: CDR1 DFQATT and CDR2 SNEGSKA (reference sequence). The J segment lost 4 bases and the V segment lost 5 bases, leaving 8 bases of the junction unmatched. In nucleotides, the CDR3 is TGCAGTGCTTACAGGGGAACGGGAAATCAGCCCCAGCATTTT. Its translation is CSAYRGTGNQPQHF.

This clonotype was recorded at least ten times. The J gene is TRBJ1-1, the V gene TRBV5-1, with a possible D match to TRBD1 (6 bases). The V gene's germline CDR1 is SGHRS and CDR2 YFSETQ. The length of the CDR3 is 15 residues. The V and J ends lost 0 bases and 1 base respectively, with 10 bases between them. The CDR3 is CASSLAGAANTEAFF. The CDR3 DNA is TGCGCCAGCAGCTTGGCAGGGGCTGCGAACACTGAAGCTTTCTTT.

V usage is TRBV5-5 and J usage is TRBJ2-2; no clear D. The CDR3 extends over 15 amino acids. Between the trimmed V and J ends, which lost 0 bases and 2 bases, there was a span of 8 bases. Germline V gene data show CDR1 as SGHKS and CDR2 as YYEKEE (reference sequence). The DNA for the CDR3 is TGTGCCAGCAGCTTGGTTGGAGCAAACACCGGGGAGCTGTTTTTT. It yields the protein CASSLVGANTGELFF.

J is TRBJ2-5 and V is TRBV24-1; 10 positions match TRBD1. V trimming: 0 bases; J trimming: 5 bases; junction bases outside the gene matches: 11. CDR3 length: 18 amino acids. CDR1 KGHDR and CDR2 SFDVKD come from the germline V gene. Here the CDR3 DNA reads TGTGCCACCAGTGATTTGTCTCCCGCGGACAGGGGGGGGGAGACCCAGTACTTC. Its translation: CATSDLSPADRGGETQYF.

This clonotype was recorded at least ten times. The gene calls are TRBV12-3 or TRBV12-4 and TRBJ1-2; 8 positions match TRBD1. V lost 3 bases to trimming and J lost 7 bases; unmatched junction nucleotides: 4. CDR3 size: 13 residues. The CDR3, as DNA: TGTGCCAGCAGTTTGGCACAGGGGGTTGGCTACACCTTC. Translated, it gives CASSLAQGVGYTF.

This clonotype showed up many times. CDR3 nucleotide sequence: TGTGCCAGCTCGTCCCGGGGACAGGGTCCCGGGGAGCTGTTTTTT. Its protein product is CASSSRGQGPGELFF. The chain joins TRBV12-3 or TRBV12-4 to TRBJ2-2; 9 bases align to TRBD1. CDR3 length: 15 amino acids. V lost 8 bases and J lost 6; bases outside the gene matches: 10.

At least ten counts were recorded for this clonotype. The rearrangement uses TRBV24-1 and TRBJ1-2; D is unclear. CDR1 and CDR2 from the germline V gene are KGHDR and SFDVKD. The germline V and J ends were trimmed by 5 bases and 1 base, with 4 bases remaining between them. The CDR3 covers 12 residues. CDR3 in amino acids: CATSVGNYGYTF. CDR3 nucleotide sequence: TGTGCCACCAGTGTGGGTAACTATGGCTACACCTTC.

This clonotype has ten or more counts. The chain joins TRBV19 to TRBJ1-6; possibly TRBD1 for D (5 bases). The germline gives CDR1 LNHDA, CDR2 SQIVND (reference sequence). The CDR3 is made up of 14 amino acids. The germline V and J ends were trimmed by 5 bases and 8 bases, with 13 bases remaining between them. CDR3 nucleotides: TGTGCCAGTAGTGGGGCCCGTAACCATTCACCCCTCCACTTT. This sequence encodes CASSGARNHSPLHF.

This clonotype has a count of ten or more. The chain has TRBV6-1 and TRBJ2-5; perhaps D is TRBD1 or TRBD2 (5 bases each). Trimming cost V 0 bases and J 5 bases, with 13 bases left between them. Germline-derived CDR1 and CDR2 are MNHNS and SASEGT. The CDR3 has 15 residues. For the CDR3, the DNA is TGTGCCAGCAGTGAAGCGTGGGGGACGGGTGAGACCCAGTACTTC. This encodes CASSEAWGTGETQYF.

This clonotype was seen a handful of times. A much larger clone lies one base from this, so it may be a read error. The V and J genes are TRBV7-2 and TRBJ2-2; TRBD2 matches 8 bases. Germline CDR1 and CDR2: SGHTA and FQGNSA. This CDR3 spans 11 amino acids. CDR3 sequence reads: CASTLGGELCF. The CDR3, as DNA: TGTGCCAGCACCCTCGGGGGGGAGCTGTGTTTT.

The chain couples TRBV18 to TRBJ1-6; D is possibly TRBD1 (5 bases). Trimming removed 4 bases at V and 8 bases at J, with 15 bases between. The germline gives CDR1 KGHSH, CDR2 LQKENI. There are 15 residues in the CDR3. The DNA of the CDR3 is TGTGCCAGCTCACGTCTACAGGTGGGGGATTCACCCCTCCACTTT. Translating it yields CASSRLQVGDSPLHF.

V gene TRBV5-1 combines with J gene TRBJ2-7, with 10 nucleotides matching TRBD1. With V trimmed by 2 bases and J by 9 bases, 14 bases remained unmatched. CDR3 length equals 16 residues. Looked up from germline, CDR1 is SGHRS and CDR2 is YFSETQ. CDR3 residues: CASSLIPRDRGGGQYF. DNA of the CDR3: TGCGCCAGCAGCTTAATACCCCGGGACAGGGGAGGAGGGCAGTACTTC.

This clonotype was seen ten or more times. The gene calls are TRBV2 and TRBJ1-2, with 7 nucleotides matching TRBD1. V lost 4 bases, J lost 4 bases, and 12 bases stayed unmatched. Germline CDR1 SNHLY, CDR2 FYNNEI. This CDR3 has 16 residues. CDR3 coding DNA: TGTGCCAGCAGTGTGTCAGGGGGGGTTAGCCGCTATGGCTACACCTTC. This translates into CASSVSGGVSRYGYTF.

The V and J genes are TRBV7-7 and TRBJ2-5; D remains ambiguous. V lost 2 bases, J lost 4 bases, and 8 bases lay in between. Germline V lookup: CDR1 SSHAT, CDR2 FNYEAQ (reference sequence). This CDR3 has 13 residues. This CDR3 is CASSLSGLETQYF. In DNA form, the CDR3 reads TGTGCCAGCAGCTTATCAGGTTTAGAGACCCAGTACTTC.

CDR3 nucleotides: TGTGCCACCAGCAAGCCGAGGGGACAGGGGGCAATTGGATCCTACGAGCAGTACTTC. Translated: CATSKPRGQGAIGSYEQYF. The genes are TRBV15 and TRBJ2-7; TRBD1 aligns across 12 bases. Germline CDR1 and CDR2: LNHNV and YYDKDF (reference sequence). The V gene end was trimmed by 4 bases and the J gene end by 1 base; junction bases not matched to a gene: 14. The CDR3 has 19 residues.